This T cell receptor beta chain appears in the sequencing data of a study of early T cells in non-severe SARS-CoV-2 infection. Attachment of unique molecular identifiers was made to individual cDNA molecules. In TCRdb, the 5' RACE reads were re-called with MiXCR into one record per CDR3 protein. The sample has about 68,000 distinct CDR3 sequences; 12% are singletons. This CDR3 region has 13 residues. The V gene lost 3 bases and the J gene lost 6 bases, with 11 bases spanning the gap. Germline loops: CDR1 KGHSH, CDR2 LQKENI. The chain uses TRBV18 and TRBJ1-1; D possibly corresponds to TRBD1 (5 bases). The source of this sequence is an adult who was a healthcare worker with PCR-confirmed SARS-CoV-2 infection or an uninfected control (not recorded which). What was sequenced was whole blood. CDR3 in amino acids: CASSPGLRAEAFF. DNA for the CDR3: TGTGCCAGCTCACCGGGACTGAGGGCTGAAGCTTTCTTT.